The entry below describes one T cell receptor (beta chain). What it binds is unknown. TCR beta CDR3 sequences were amplified from RNA transcripts. TCR CDR3 regions were first amplified by RT-PCR with HTBI primers. TCRdb redid the calling of the multiplex PCR reads with MiXCR, one entry per CDR3 protein. The sample shows some 560,000 distinct CDR3 sequences, 15% to 17% of them seen only once. These data belong to a study of T cells in Graves' hyperthyroidism and ophthalmopathy. Germline V gene data show CDR1 as MNHNS and CDR2 as SASEGT. With 10 bases removed from V and 6 bases from J, the gap between germline ends came to 4 bases. The CDR3 loop spans 9 amino acids. The study's findings and limits: Most expanded thyroid clonotypes above 0.001 also appeared in blood.

V usage is TRBV6-1 and J usage is TRBJ1-3; D is undetermined. The sequenced sample consisted of blood. The receptor was isolated from a woman in her twenties or thirties with Graves' hyperthyroidism. The CDR3, as DNA: TGTGCCAACACAAACACCATATATTTT. Protein: CANTNTIYF.